Each of the 5 T cell receptor beta chains below was sequenced from the same sample in a study of breast tumors, draining lymph nodes, adjacent tissues. Samples came from axillary lymph nodes draining the breast cancer. TCRdb used MiXCR to reprocess the multiplex PCR reads, holding one entry per CDR3 protein. Of some 150,000 distinct CDR3 sequences listed, approximately 30% were seen once; the top ten hold over 3.5%. The sequenced sample was axillary lymph node tissue. Receptor source: a female donor with breast cancer. Some clones in this sample may be carry-over from other donors' samples.

The genes are TRBV5-5 and TRBJ2-1; TRBD1 aligns across 9 bases. The V gene end was trimmed by 2 bases and the J gene end by 7 bases; junction bases not matched to a gene: 7. The CDR3 is made up of 15 amino acids. Germline-derived CDR1 and CDR2 are SGHKS and YYEKEE (reference sequence). The CDR3 loop reads CASSFWDRASNEQFF. CDR3 in DNA: TGTGCCAGCAGCTTTTGGGACAGGGCTTCGAATGAGCAGTTCTTC.

Worth noting for this clonotype: A much larger clone is a single base away; this may be a read error. This chain connects TRBV30 to TRBJ2-7, with D possibly matching TRBD1 (7 bases). Germline V CDR1 and CDR2: GTSNPN, SVGIG (reference sequence). This CDR3 is 13 amino acids long. CDR3 coding DNA: TGTGCCTGGAGCGGGTGGCAGGGGGAGGAGCGGTACTTC. It is translated as CAWSGWQGEERYF.

This clonotype was seen at least ten times. V and J are TRBV19 and TRBJ2-1; TRBD2 might be the D (5 bases). Trimming removed 5 bases at V and 0 bases at J, with 11 bases between. The CDR3 contains 15 residues. The germline CDR1 and CDR2 sequences are LNHDA and SQIVND (reference sequence). The CDR3 DNA reads TGTGCCAGTAGTTTCCAGCGGAGCTCCTACAATGAGCAGTTCTTC. Residues: CASSFQRSSYNEQFF.

This clonotype was observed at least ten times. The chain combines TRBV30 with TRBJ1-6, with 12 bases identical to TRBD1. The CDR3 sequence is 18 residues long. V was pared by 2 bases and J by 9 bases, with 14 bases of the junction left unmatched. CDR1 is GTSNPN, CDR2 SVGIG, per germline (reference sequence). Written as DNA, the CDR3 is TGTGCCTGGAGTTTCCGGGACAGGGGGCCGCCTAGGGTTTCACCCCTCCACTTT. It encodes CAWSFRDRGPPRVSPLHF. Drawing the rest from reference TRBV30 and TRBJ1-6, the complete variable domain is SQTIHQWPATLVQPVGSPLSLECTVEGTSNPNLYWYRQAAGRGLQLLFYSVGIGQISSEVPQNLSASRPQDRQFILSSKKLLLSDSGFYLCAWSFRDRGPPRVSPLHFGNGTRLTVT.

This clonotype was counted many times. The chain employs TRBV19 and TRBJ2-5; 7 positions match TRBD1. Looked up from germline, CDR1 is LNHDA and CDR2 is SQIVND (reference sequence). The J segment lost 2 bases and the V segment lost 8 bases, leaving 14 bases of the junction unmatched. The CDR3 totals 16 residues. The CDR3 reads CASSMQPRDSQETQYF. The CDR3 nucleotides read TGTGCCAGTTCAATGCAACCCAGGGACAGTCAAGAGACCCAGTACTTC.